What follows are 21 T cell receptor beta chains derived from one specimen sequenced in a study of early T cells in non-severe SARS-CoV-2 infection. TCRdb recomputed calls from the 5' RACE reads with MiXCR, one row per CDR3 protein. The repertoire consists of tens of thousands of distinct CDR3 sequences, with about 5.3% occurring once and the leading ten covering around 5%. The material sequenced was whole blood, taken at baseline. The origin of the receptors is an adult who was a healthcare worker with PCR-confirmed SARS-CoV-2 infection or an uninfected control (not recorded which).

Ten or more counts support this clonotype. This chain uses TRBV20-1 with TRBJ2-5, with TRBD2 matching over 8 bases. CDR3 length equals 15 residues. In germline, CDR1 is DFQATT, CDR2 SNEGSKA (reference sequence). J gave up 5 bases and V 3 bases, and 11 bases lay outside the gene matches. CDR3 bases: TGCAGTGCTAGGGCTCCGACTAGCGATCATGAGACCCAGTACTTC. Its translation: CSARAPTSDHETQYF.

In its sample, this clonotype was seen many times. The chain carries TRBV20-1 and TRBJ2-1, with no clear D. V was shortened by 2 bases and J by 4 bases, with 15 bases between the two germline ends. Germline V lookup: CDR1 DFQATT, CDR2 SNEGSKA (reference sequence). The CDR3 contains 15 residues. The CDR3 coding sequence is TGCAGTGCTAGACCGATGCAGCAGACTTACAATGAGCAGTTCTTC. Translating gives CSARPMQQTYNEQFF.

Of note for this clonotype: It may be a read error: a sequence one base away is much more abundant. The rearrangement uses TRBV30 and TRBJ2-7; no definite D call. Germline CDR1 reads GTSNPN; CDR2 reads SVGIG (reference sequence). This CDR3 comprises 13 residues. Trimming pared 4 bases from V and 4 bases from J, leaving 14 bases between. This CDR3 is CAWNVGNSYEQYF. The CDR3 nucleotides read TGTGCCTGGAATGTAGGGAACTCTTACGAGCAGTACTTC.

Many counts were recorded for this clonotype. The chain is built from TRBV15 and TRBJ1-1, with 7 positions matching TRBD1. Germline trimming cut 2 bases from V and 4 bases from J; bases unmatched to any gene: 4. This CDR3 has 14 amino acids. CDR1 and CDR2 (germline): LNHNV, YYDKDF (reference sequence). CDR3 DNA: TGTGCCACCAGCAGACCCCAGGGGGGCACTGAAGCTTTCTTT. Protein sequence: CATSRPQGGTEAFF.

This clonotype was found many times. V usage is TRBV29-1 and J usage is TRBJ2-7; the D gene is possibly TRBD1 (5 bases). The CDR3 runs 12 residues. V was trimmed by 6 bases and J by 4 bases, leaving 13 bases between them. Germline values: CDR1 SQVTM, CDR2 ANQGSEA. CDR3 DNA: TGCAGCGTCACAGGTGACTCTTACGAGCAGTACTTC. Encoded protein: CSVTGDSYEQYF.

This clonotype was detected many times. The gene calls are TRBV28 and TRBJ2-1; the D gene is possibly TRBD2 (5 bases). The germline V gene encodes CDR1 MDHEN and CDR2 SYDVKM. The ends were cut back, 3 bases at V and 0 bases at J, with 9 bases in the middle. The CDR3 consists of 15 residues. CDR3 sequence reads: CASSFAGRSYNEQFF. The CDR3 nucleotides read TGTGCCAGCAGTTTTGCGGGCCGCTCCTACAATGAGCAGTTCTTC. The complete variable domain, with remaining parts taken from reference TRBV28 and TRBJ2-1, reads DVKVTQSSRYLVKRTGEKVFLECVQDMDHENMFWYRQDPGLGLRLIYFSYDVKMKEKGDIPEGYSVSREKKERFSLILESASTNQTSMYLCASSFAGRSYNEQFFGPGTRLTVL.

Regarding this clonotype: A much more abundant neighbour one base away suggests this may be a read error. This CDR3 is CASSLRLHSEAFF. CDR3 nucleotides: TGTGCCAGCAGCCTAAGGCTGCACAGTGAAGCTTTCTTT. The chain joins TRBV3-1 to TRBJ1-1; D is unclear. The CDR3 spans 13 residues. Trimming left V 4 bases short and J 7 bases short, with 13 bases between. In germline, CDR1 is LGHDT, CDR2 YNNKEL (reference sequence).

This clonotype came up a few times. Here the CDR3 DNA reads TGCGCCAGCAGCCAAGATCCAGGGGATCCCGAGCAGTACTTC. Its translation is CASSQDPGDPEQYF. The chain links TRBV4-1 to TRBJ2-7, with D possibly being TRBD1 (6 bases). V lost 0 bases and J lost 6, with 12 bases in between. The V gene's germline CDR1 is MGHRA and CDR2 YSYEKL. This CDR3 comprises 14 residues.

Details on this clonotype: A clone one base away is much larger, so this may be a read error. The chain joins TRBV7-9 to TRBJ2-7; TRBD1 matches 9 bases. Germline V lookup: CDR1 SEHNR, CDR2 FQNEAQ (reference sequence). The CDR3 extends over 18 amino acids. CDR3 residues: CATSRTGALEAALNEQYF. DNA of the CDR3: TGTGCCACCAGCCGGACAGGGGCGCTTGAGGCGGCACTTAACGAGCAGTACTTC. The full variable domain, rest sourced from reference TRBV7-9 and TRBJ2-7, is DTGVSQNPRHKITKRGQNVTFRCDPISEHNRLYWYRQTLGQGPEFLTYFQNEAQLEKSRLLSDRFSAERPKGSFSTLEIQRTEQGDSAMYLCATSRTGALEAALNEQYFGPGTRLTVT.

This clonotype was picked up many times. The CDR3 coding sequence is TGTGCCTGGACCAAGCGGGCTACCTACGAGCAGTACTTC. This codes for CAWTKRATYEQYF. This chain joins TRBV30 and TRBJ2-7, with D maybe TRBD2 (6 bases). The CDR3 is 13 residues long. V gave up 4 bases and J gave up 2 bases, with 12 bases separating them. CDR1 GTSNPN and CDR2 SVGIG come from the germline V gene (reference sequence).

This clonotype was recorded at least ten times. This chain joins TRBV9 and TRBJ2-6; D unclear. V was pared by 4 bases and J by 2 bases, with 10 bases between. Germline loops: CDR1 SGDLS, CDR2 YYNGEE. The CDR3 contains 15 residues. The CDR3 region has the DNA TGTGCCAGCAGCCGACGGGCGCCTGGGGCCAACGTCCTGACTTTC. It specifies CASSRRAPGANVLTF.

The rearrangement uses TRBV6-1 and TRBJ1-2, with unresolved D. Trimming removed 7 bases at V and 3 bases at J, with 9 bases between. Germline loops: CDR1 MNHNS, CDR2 SASEGT. The CDR3 spans 12 residues. CDR3 amino acids: CASNIRDYGYTF. The CDR3 DNA follows: TGTGCCAGCAATATAAGGGACTATGGCTACACCTTC.

The V and J genes are TRBV29-1 and TRBJ2-7; TRBD2 agrees at 7 bases. Germline values: CDR1 SQVTM, CDR2 ANQGSEA. The J segment lost 6 bases and the V segment lost 4 bases, leaving 6 bases of the junction unmatched. The CDR3 sequence is 12 residues long. CDR3 residues: CSVALAVGEQYF. For the CDR3, the DNA is TGCAGCGTTGCTCTAGCGGTCGGCGAGCAGTACTTC.

This clonotype is medium-sized within its sample. This chain joins TRBV6-1 and TRBJ2-5; TRBD2 aligns across 7 bases. Losses at the gene ends were 7 bases for V and 4 bases for J; bases not matched to a gene: 18. This CDR3 has 17 amino acids. The V gene's germline CDR1 is MNHNS and CDR2 SASEGT. The CDR3: CASTRSGASGGGETQYF. CDR3 DNA sequence: TGTGCCAGCACCCGAAGTGGGGCTAGCGGTGGGGGAGAGACCCAGTACTTC.

This clonotype was seen repeatedly, ten times or more. The chain couples TRBV4-1 to TRBJ2-6, with a possible D match to TRBD2 (5 bases). This CDR3 is 16 amino acids long. Germline-derived CDR1 and CDR2 are MGHRA and YSYEKL. Deletions cut 4 bases from V and 0 bases from J, with 10 bases between. The CDR3 sequence: CASSRSGSSGANVLTF. CDR3 bases: TGCGCCAGCAGCCGTAGTGGGAGCTCTGGGGCCAACGTCCTGACTTTC.

This clonotype occurred a few times. The chain couples TRBV24-1 to TRBJ2-3; perhaps TRBD2 as D (5 bases). Trimming shortened V by 9 bases and J by 2 bases, and 11 bases separated the two germline ends. CDR1 and CDR2 (germline): KGHDR, SFDVKD. This CDR3 region has 13 residues. The CDR3 region has the DNA TGTGCCACCGTGGACTGGGCCACAGATACGCAGTATTTT. Translated: CATVDWATDTQYF.

This clonotype has a count of ten or more. This chain uses TRBV12-3 or TRBV12-4 with TRBJ2-7; a possible D gene is TRBD2 (6 bases). The length of the CDR3 is 11 residues. V dropped 3 bases and J dropped 6 bases, with 6 bases sitting between them. The CDR3 reads CASSLGGEQYF. The DNA of the CDR3 is TGTGCCAGCAGTTTGGGGGGCGAGCAGTACTTC.

V gene TRBV20-1 combines with J gene TRBJ2-7; 7 bases agree with TRBD1. V lost 6 bases to trimming and J lost 5 bases; unmatched junction nucleotides: 13. Germline V lookup: CDR1 DFQATT, CDR2 SNEGSKA (reference sequence). The CDR3 has 14 residues. The CDR3 loop reads CSAESVEGAHEQYF. DNA of the CDR3: TGCAGTGCCGAATCCGTCGAGGGGGCCCACGAGCAGTACTTC.

This clonotype showed up many times. This chain uses TRBV6-5 with TRBJ1-5; TRBD1 aligns across 9 bases. This CDR3 is 15 amino acids long. The germline V gene has CDR1 MNHEY and CDR2 SVGAGI. Trimming at V came to 4 bases and at J to 11 bases, leaving 12 bases not matched to a gene. The CDR3 coding sequence is TGTGCCAGCAGTTCTCCGGGACAGGGTAGTACGGCCCAGCATTTT. Translated, it gives CASSSPGQGSTAQHF.

This clonotype was recorded many times. The chain carries TRBV7-9 and TRBJ2-1; TRBD2 agrees at 13 bases. Germline V CDR1 and CDR2: SEHNR, FQNEAQ (reference sequence). CDR3 length: 17 amino acids. J was trimmed by 7 bases and V by 2 bases; bases with no gene match: 8. CDR3 sequence reads: CASSLPQTSGRRNEQFF. The CDR3 coding sequence is TGTGCCAGCAGCTTACCCCAGACTAGCGGGAGGAGAAATGAGCAGTTCTTC.

The chain links TRBV7-2 to TRBJ2-1, with a possible D match to TRBD2 (6 bases). Trimming removed 4 bases at V and 3 bases at J, with 13 bases between. The CDR3 consists of 15 residues. The germline V gene has CDR1 SGHTA and CDR2 FQGNSA. CDR3 in DNA: TGTGCCAGCAGCTCCTCGGAGGGCGGCTACAATGAGCAGTTCTTC. This codes for CASSSSEGGYNEQFF.